This T cell receptor beta chain emerged from a study of early T cells in non-severe SARS-CoV-2 infection. Unique molecular identifiers were added to individual cDNA molecules. One entry per CDR3 protein results from TCRdb running MiXCR on the 5' RACE reads. Of about 55,000 distinct CDR3 sequences in the sample, 14% to 15% are singletons; the top ten hold about a tenth. Unmatched junction bases numbered 16, after V lost 4 bases and J lost 15 bases. CDR1 is SGHRS, CDR2 YFSETQ, per germline. CDR3 length: 15 residues. The sequence came from an adult who was a healthcare worker with PCR-confirmed SARS-CoV-2 infection or an uninfected control (not recorded which). The sample consisted of whole blood, taken at baseline. V is TRBV5-1 and J is TRBJ2-1, with 10 bases fitting TRBD2. CDR3 loop: CASSPRQGPSGSLFF. The CDR3, as DNA: TGCGCCAGCAGCCCCCGACAGGGGCCTAGCGGGAGTTTGTTCTTC.